One sample yielded the 18 T cell receptor beta chains listed below, sequenced in a study of cytomegalovirus exposure and HLA in healthy donors. This table comes from immunoSEQ multiplex PCR, and its TCRdb copy is limited to in-frame clones, with some not included. The sample lists around 56,000 clones, nearly 90% seen once, with roughly 15% in the top ten. The specimen was PBMCs. These receptors all stem from a young woman in good health and CMV-seronegative.

The chain employs TRBV2 and TRBJ2-7; TRBD1 matches 7 bases. V was clipped by 5 bases and J by 0 bases; unmatched bases: 1. The CDR3 has 13 residues. The germline CDR1 and CDR2 sequences are SNHLY and FYNNEI. The CDR3 protein is CASSRDSSYEQYF. CDR3 DNA sequence: TGTGCCAGCAGTAGGGACAGCTCCTACGAGCAGTACTTC.

The V gene is TRBV28, the J gene TRBJ1-2, with 7 bases aligning to TRBD1. Trimming removed 5 bases from V and 6 bases from J; junction bases left unmatched: 9. Germline assignment: CDR1 MDHEN and CDR2 SYDVKM. The CDR3 sequence is 14 residues long. The chain's CDR3 is CASSATGVWDGYTF. CDR3 bases: TGTGCCAGCAGTGCTACAGGGGTTTGGGATGGCTACACCTTC.

The rearrangement joins TRBV25-1 to TRBJ2-5, with D possibly matching TRBD2 (6 bases). Trimming shortened V by 0 bases and J by 5 bases, and 16 bases separated the two germline ends. The CDR3 has 16 residues. Germline V gene data show CDR1 as MGHDK and CDR2 as SYGVNS. This CDR3 reads CASSEYRLTGVETQYF. In DNA form, the CDR3 reads TGTGCCAGCAGTGAATATCGACTCACGGGGGTGGAGACCCAGTACTTC.

The genes are TRBV7-6 and TRBJ2-7; D is ambiguous. The germline gives CDR1 SGHVS, CDR2 FNYEAQ. Trimming stripped 4 bases from V and 4 bases from J, with 5 bases between. The CDR3 length is 11 residues. CDR3 sequence: CASSSTYEQYF. CDR3 bases: TGTGCCAGCAGCTCCACTTACGAGCAGTACTTC. The complete variable domain, with remaining parts taken from reference TRBV7-6 and TRBJ2-7, reads GAGVSQSPRYKVTKRGQDVALRCDPISGHVSLYWYRQALGQGPEFLTYFNYEAQQDKSGLPNDRFSAERPEGSISTLTIQRTEQRDSAMYRCASSSTYEQYFGPGTRLTVT.

The rearrangement uses TRBV7-2 and TRBJ2-1; TRBD1 agrees at 11 bases. The junction had 2 bases not matched to a gene; V was cut back by 3 bases and J by 7 bases. CDR1 is SGHTA and CDR2 is FQGNSA in the germline V gene. This CDR3 is built from 14 residues. The CDR3, as DNA: TGTGCCAGCAGCTTCCGGGACAGGGGGAATGAGCAGTTCTTC. Amino acids: CASSFRDRGNEQFF.

This sequence joins TRBV7-9 and TRBJ2-1; 7 bases are a match to TRBD2. V gave up 3 bases and J gave up 7 bases; unmatched junction bases: 12. The CDR3 covers 16 residues. CDR1 and CDR2 (germline): SEHNR, FQNEAQ (reference sequence). The CDR3 DNA follows: TGTGCCAGCAGCTTTCTAACCCGACTAGCCCGGAATGAGCAGTTCTTC. Amino acids: CASSFLTRLARNEQFF.

The CDR3 DNA reads as TGTGCCAGCAGCAGGTGGACAGGGGTGGCCCCCGTCTACGAGCAGTACTTC. Translated: CASSRWTGVAPVYEQYF. The rearrangement uses TRBV27 and TRBJ2-7, with TRBD1 identical over 9 bases. The CDR3 runs 17 residues. Germline loops: CDR1 MNHEY, CDR2 SMNVEV (reference sequence). V lost 6 bases, J lost 3 bases, and 15 bases stayed unmatched.

Here the CDR3 reads CASSLVTTSGGYNEQFF. The CDR3 coding sequence is TGTGCCAGCAGCTTGGTAACGACTAGCGGGGGGTACAATGAGCAGTTCTTC. V and J are TRBV5-8 and TRBJ2-1, with 13 bases matching TRBD2. Germline loops: CDR1 SGHTS, CDR2 YDEGEE. The CDR3 covers 17 residues. V gave up 0 bases and J gave up 4 bases; unmatched junction bases: 4.

V and J are TRBV21-1 and TRBJ2-1; TRBD1, the table's D call, was not compared with the DNA. TRBV21-1 is a pseudogene locus. CDR3 size: 15 residues. CDR3 nucleotide sequence: TGTGCCAGCAGCTTTTTCGGGACAACTCTCAATGAGCAGTTCTTC. Translating it yields CASSFFGTTLNEQFF.

This rearrangement joins TRBV4-1 to TRBJ2-7; D not resolved. The CDR3 is made up of 16 amino acids. Trimming removed 0 bases at V and 5 bases at J, with 17 bases between. Germline CDR1 and CDR2: MGHRA and YSYEKL. In DNA, the CDR3 is TGCGCCAGCAGCCAAGATCCTCCGCCAGGCCCCCACGAGCAGTACTTC. Protein: CASSQDPPPGPHEQYF.

The chain couples TRBV27 to TRBJ2-7; D might be TRBD1 (6 bases). Trimming cost V 5 bases and J 2 bases, with 19 bases left between them. The CDR3 is 16 residues long. CDR1 is MNHEY, CDR2 SMNVEV, per germline (reference sequence). The CDR3 DNA reads as TGTGCCAGCAGTCCCGGTTGGACAGTGGTGGCCTACGAGCAGTACTTC. As protein: CASSPGWTVVAYEQYF.

Only a few counts were recorded for this clone. V usage is TRBV21-1 and J usage is TRBJ2-7; the table's TRBD1 call for D was not verified on the DNA. TRBV21-1 has pseudogene status. The CDR3 spans 18 residues. The chain's CDR3 is CASSAPEGPGTGTYEQYF. The CDR3, as DNA: TGTGCCAGCAGCGCACCTGAGGGGCCCGGGACAGGCACCTACGAGCAGTACTTC.

The sample holds a few counts of this clone. The chain uses TRBV6-5 and TRBJ2-7; 9 bases map to TRBD2. With 6 bases clipped from V and 7 bases from J, the junction kept 10 bases outside the gene matches. From germline, CDR1 is MNHEY and CDR2 SVGAGI. The CDR3 runs 14 residues. The CDR3 loop is CASRPGLATREQYF. The DNA for the CDR3 is TGTGCCAGCAGACCGGGACTAGCAACGAGGGAGCAGTACTTC.

The chain has TRBV7-3 and TRBJ2-1; TRBD2 matches at 9 bases. CDR1 is SGHTA, CDR2 FQGTGA, per germline. V shed 5 bases and J 6 bases; nucleotides not matched to a gene: 14. This CDR3 comprises 17 residues. The CDR3 sequence is CASSAPGVAGVLNEQFF. The CDR3 DNA reads as TGTGCCAGCAGCGCGCCCGGAGTAGCGGGAGTTCTCAATGAGCAGTTCTTC.

The V call is TRBV6-4, the J call TRBJ2-5, with TRBD2 matching over 7 bases. Trimming at V came to 4 bases and at J to 4 bases, leaving 6 bases not matched to a gene. This CDR3 has 14 residues. Germline V gene data show CDR1 as MRHNA and CDR2 as SNTAGT. The chain's CDR3 is CASSAGGSSETQYF. For the CDR3, the DNA is TGTGCCAGCAGTGCGGGCGGGAGTTCAGAGACCCAGTACTTC.

V is TRBV6-5 and J is TRBJ1-2; 7 nucleotides agree with TRBD1. The trim removed 6 bases at V and 4 bases at J, leaving 5 bases unmatched. Germline CDR1 and CDR2: MNHEY and SVGAGI. This CDR3 is 13 amino acids long. The CDR3 DNA follows: TGTGCCAGCAGGGAAGGGACAGCCTATGGCTACACCTTC. Protein sequence: CASREGTAYGYTF.

This sequence joins TRBV25-1 and TRBJ1-5; a possible D gene is TRBD1 (5 bases). CDR1 is MGHDK, CDR2 SYGVNS, per germline. V lost 5 bases to trimming and J lost 5 bases, with 13 bases between them. This CDR3 has 14 amino acids. Here the CDR3 reads CASSPPGWDQPQHF. CDR3 DNA sequence: TGTGCCAGCAGTCCCCCAGGGTGGGATCAGCCCCAGCATTTT.

This clone was picked up a small number of times. CDR3 sequence reads: CASSRQGTANYGYTF. The CDR3 coding sequence is TGTGCCAGCAGCCGACAGGGAACAGCTAACTATGGCTACACCTTC. This rearrangement joins TRBV5-4 to TRBJ1-2, with 7 nucleotides matching TRBD1. The CDR3 spans 15 residues. J was trimmed by 0 bases and V by 4 bases; bases with no gene match: 6. Germline V gives CDR1 SGHNT, CDR2 YYREEE (reference sequence).